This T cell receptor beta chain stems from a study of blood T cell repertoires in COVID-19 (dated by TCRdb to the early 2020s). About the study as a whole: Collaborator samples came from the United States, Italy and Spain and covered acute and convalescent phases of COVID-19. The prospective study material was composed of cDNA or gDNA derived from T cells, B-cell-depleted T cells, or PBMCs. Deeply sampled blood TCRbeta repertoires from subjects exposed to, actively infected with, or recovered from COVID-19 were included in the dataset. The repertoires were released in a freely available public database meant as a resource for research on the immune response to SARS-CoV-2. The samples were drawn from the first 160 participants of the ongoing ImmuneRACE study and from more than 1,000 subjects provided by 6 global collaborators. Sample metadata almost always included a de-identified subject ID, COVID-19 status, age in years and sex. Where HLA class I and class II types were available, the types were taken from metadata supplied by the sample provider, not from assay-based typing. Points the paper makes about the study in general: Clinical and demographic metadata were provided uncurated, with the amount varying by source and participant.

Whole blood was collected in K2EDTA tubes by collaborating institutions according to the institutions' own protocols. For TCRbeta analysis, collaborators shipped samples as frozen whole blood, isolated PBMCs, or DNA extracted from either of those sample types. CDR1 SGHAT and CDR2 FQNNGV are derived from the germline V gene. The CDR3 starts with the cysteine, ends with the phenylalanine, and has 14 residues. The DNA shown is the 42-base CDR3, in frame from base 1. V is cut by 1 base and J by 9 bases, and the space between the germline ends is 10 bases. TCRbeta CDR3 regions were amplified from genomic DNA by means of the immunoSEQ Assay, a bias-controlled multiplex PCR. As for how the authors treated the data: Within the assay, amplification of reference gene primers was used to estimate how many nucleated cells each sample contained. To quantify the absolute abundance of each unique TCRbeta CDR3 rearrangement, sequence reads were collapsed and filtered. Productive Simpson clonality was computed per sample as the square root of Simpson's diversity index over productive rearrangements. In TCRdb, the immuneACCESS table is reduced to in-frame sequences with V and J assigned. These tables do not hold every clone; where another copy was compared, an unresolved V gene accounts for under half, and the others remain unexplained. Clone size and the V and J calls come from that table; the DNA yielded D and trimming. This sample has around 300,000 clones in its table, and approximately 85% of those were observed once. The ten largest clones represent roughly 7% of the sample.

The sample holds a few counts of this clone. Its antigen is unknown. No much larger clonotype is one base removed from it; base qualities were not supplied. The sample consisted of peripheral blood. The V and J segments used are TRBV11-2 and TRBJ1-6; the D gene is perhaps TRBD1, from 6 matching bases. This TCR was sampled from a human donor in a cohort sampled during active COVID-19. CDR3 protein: CASSLGGHGSPLHF. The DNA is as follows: TGTGCCAGCAGCTTAGGGGGGCACGGTTCACCCCTCCACTTT. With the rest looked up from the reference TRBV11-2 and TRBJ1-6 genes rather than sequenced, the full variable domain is EAGVAQSPRYKIIEKRQSVAFWCNPISGHATLYWYQQILGQGPKLLIQFQNNGVVDDSQLPKDRFSAERLKGVDSTLKIQPAKLEDSAVYLCASSLGGHGSPLHFGNGTRLTVT.